This T cell receptor (beta chain) was recorded in a study of OX40 agonist ivuxolimab in advanced cancers. Study details: Therapy given before enrollment (anti-PD-1, anti-PD-L1 or anti-CTLA-4) was allowed, and around 40% had some.

Germline CDR1 WNHNN, CDR2 SYGVQD (reference sequence). V was clipped by 0 bases and J by 8 bases, with 10 bases between them. The CDR3 is made up of 13 amino acids. Some clones are missing from TCRdb's copy, which holds only in-frame ones; the method was immunoSEQ multiplex PCR. The data contain roughly 70,000 clones, about 82% of them singletons. The table lists this clone with a few counts. This chain links TRBV10-1 with TRBJ1-2; a weak D match, TRBD1 (5 bases). The TCR comes from an adult with an advanced solid tumor such as melanoma, head and neck, liver or kidney cancer. The source was CD4+ or CD8+ T cells sorted from blood, collected in a trial of the OX40 agonist ivuxolimab. DNA of the CDR3: TGCGCCAGCAGTGAGTCGAGACAGTCCGGCTACACCTTC. This gives the protein CASSESRQSGYTF.